This T cell receptor beta chain was observed in a study of identical twins. The CDR3 length is 14 residues. Germline CDR1 reads MNHEY; CDR2 reads SVGEGT. V was pared by 10 bases and J by 5 bases, with 21 bases between. TCRdb ran MiXCR on the 5' RACE reads and lists one entry per CDR3 protein. The sample holds more than 600,000 distinct CDR3 sequences; over 15% are singletons and the top ten take 13%. The same sample was also used in a study of T cells expressing NK-cell markers. That paper adds: In sorted CD3+CD56+NKG2C+, CD3+CD56+NKG2C- and CD3+CD56-NKG2C+ T cells, TCR beta repertoires were obtained. Seven of the eight sequenced donors were classified as HCMV-seropositive, and one was classified as seronegative. In a handful of donors, dominant clonotypes made up 28.3-60.1% of CD3+CD56-NKG2C+ cells.

The receptor's source is a woman younger than 30 in good health. The rearrangement links TRBV6-2 or TRBV6-3 to TRBJ2-7; D possibly matches TRBD1 or TRBD2 (5 bases each). Sequencing used PBMCs. Here the CDR3 reads CAIPNRRGTHEQYF. CDR3 DNA: TGTGCCATCCCTAACCGTCGAGGGACCCACGAGCAGTACTTC.